The source of this T cell receptor (beta chain) is a study of a mutant IDH1 vaccine in newly diagnosed glioma. Measured with immunoSEQ multiplex PCR; TCRdb has only the in-frame clones, and not every one. The repertoire consists of about 56,000 clones, with approximately 71% occurring once and the leading ten covering roughly 5%. Time point noted: week 47, end of study. All doses held 300 ug of mutant IDH1 20-mer peptide, with topical imiquimod. This CDR3 contains 13 residues. Trimming removed 6 bases from V and 4 bases from J; junction bases left unmatched: 4. CDR1 and CDR2 from the germline V gene are SQVTM and ANQGSEA. As regards this clone: Its antigen is not identified.

The starting material was PBMCs, obtained from a glioma patient whose treatment included an IDH1 peptide vaccine. This chain joins TRBV29-1 and TRBJ2-3; 10 bases fit TRBD2. The TCR originated in a man aged 50 or older with glioma. The CDR3 DNA reads as TGCAGCGTAAAGCGGGGGGGCCCAGATACGCAGTATTTT. Encoded protein: CSVKRGGPDTQYF.